One T cell receptor beta chain is described in this entry. As yet, its antigen is unknown. The PCR ran on 60 Vbeta and 13 Jbeta primers. Clones were sequenced by immunoSEQ multiplex PCR, and TCRdb holds only the in-frame ones, with some missing. This sample has under 200,000 clones, with roughly 78% found just once. Trimming took 4 bases from V and 0 from J, leaving 14 bases between them. The CDR3 covers 17 residues. From germline, CDR1 is SGHRS and CDR2 YFSETQ. These data originate in a study of cytomegalovirus exposure and HLA in healthy donors. Findings and caveats of the study: The availability of immune exposure information extended only to CMV serostatus. Clonal expansion was found to be greater in HLA-associated TCR beta chains than in equally common others in a later analysis.

The chain has TRBV5-1 and TRBJ2-6, with D unresolved. This TCR derives from a woman aged 35 to 49 in good health and CMV-seronegative. Sequencing input: PBMCs. The chain's CDR3 is CASSARFQASGANVLTF. The CDR3 DNA is TGCGCCAGCAGCGCTCGTTTCCAGGCCTCTGGGGCCAACGTCCTGACTTTC.